A selection of T cell receptor beta chains follows, all from one sample in a study of identical twins. MiXCR, run by TCRdb on the 5' RACE reads, gives a single entry per CDR3 protein. The sample lists about 240,000 distinct CDR3 sequences, roughly 13% occurring once. The sample was also reused in another study, on yellow fever vaccine responses in identical twins.

Sample: memory (CD45RO+) T cells sorted from blood. The receptor set was obtained from a young woman in good health. CDR3s leave out the opening cysteine and the closing phenylalanine or tryptophan. The order of the fields is V gene, J gene, D gene, CDR3 protein. A D gene is named only where the DNA matches it firmly.

v_call: TRBV9
j_call: TRBJ2-4
d_call: TRBD2
cdr3_aa: ASSVEGLAGGTLNIQY

v_call: TRBV12-3/TRBV12-4
j_call: TRBJ2-6
d_call: TRBD1
cdr3_aa: ASNRWVRGRAGANVLT

v_call: TRBV7-8
j_call: TRBJ2-1
d_call: TRBD1
cdr3_aa: ASSPDRGLFL

v_call: TRBV4-1
j_call: TRBJ2-7
d_call: .
cdr3_aa: ASSSGHLGSYEQY

v_call: TRBV3-1
j_call: TRBJ2-7
d_call: TRBD1
cdr3_aa: ASSSWDRKAYEQY

v_call: TRBV7-2
j_call: TRBJ2-3
d_call: .
cdr3_aa: ASSLGRGEDTQY

v_call: TRBV20-1
j_call: TRBJ2-7
d_call: TRBD2
cdr3_aa: SAIWRETYEQY

v_call: TRBV13
j_call: TRBJ2-7
d_call: TRBD2
cdr3_aa: ASSFLASGRAGEQY

v_call: TRBV28
j_call: TRBJ2-5
d_call: .
cdr3_aa: ASSWAGPRETQY

v_call: TRBV25-1
j_call: TRBJ2-5
d_call: TRBD2
cdr3_aa: ASSGRLARETQY

v_call: TRBV7-2
j_call: TRBJ2-7
d_call: .
cdr3_aa: ASSLVVEGPPYEQY

v_call: TRBV7-8
j_call: TRBJ2-1
d_call: TRBD2
cdr3_aa: ASSASGRLAQF

v_call: TRBV9
j_call: TRBJ1-3
d_call: .
cdr3_aa: ASSPQPGFGNTIY

v_call: TRBV4-1
j_call: TRBJ2-3
d_call: TRBD2
cdr3_aa: ASSQAGLAGSTDTQY

v_call: TRBV13
j_call: TRBJ2-1
d_call: .
cdr3_aa: ASSLLLANRYNEQF

v_call: TRBV7-2
j_call: TRBJ2-2
d_call: .
cdr3_aa: ASSSLRGTGELF

v_call: TRBV12-3/TRBV12-4
j_call: TRBJ1-6
d_call: .
cdr3_aa: ASSFHRDGSPLH

v_call: TRBV20-1
j_call: TRBJ2-3
d_call: .
cdr3_aa: SARDPVGMDTQY

v_call: TRBV11-2
j_call: TRBJ2-2
d_call: .
cdr3_aa: ASVGTGELF

v_call: TRBV4-2
j_call: TRBJ1-1
d_call: .
cdr3_aa: ASSQVTGNTEAF

v_call: TRBV7-2
j_call: TRBJ2-2
d_call: .
cdr3_aa: ASSAPGSRTRELF

v_call: TRBV4-3
j_call: TRBJ1-5
d_call: TRBD1
cdr3_aa: ASSQGATGRQPQH

v_call: TRBV30
j_call: TRBJ2-7
d_call: .
cdr3_aa: AWSPAHYEQY

v_call: TRBV2
j_call: TRBJ2-5
d_call: .
cdr3_aa: ASSEALPGRETQY

v_call: TRBV20-1
j_call: TRBJ1-1
d_call: .
cdr3_aa: SAEKGSTEAF

v_call: TRBV28
j_call: TRBJ1-1
d_call: TRBD1
cdr3_aa: ASSRDRVNTEAF

v_call: TRBV5-1
j_call: TRBJ2-3
d_call: TRBD1
cdr3_aa: ASGVHTTGGRADTQY

v_call: TRBV28
j_call: TRBJ2-1
d_call: .
cdr3_aa: ASRAVEQF

v_call: TRBV18
j_call: TRBJ1-2
d_call: .
cdr3_aa: ASSPPGGPYGYT

v_call: TRBV20-1
j_call: TRBJ2-7
d_call: .
cdr3_aa: SARDDGGHYEQY

v_call: TRBV10-3
j_call: TRBJ2-3
d_call: TRBD2
cdr3_aa: AISESPGLAVPGTQY

v_call: TRBV3-1
j_call: TRBJ2-1
d_call: TRBD2
cdr3_aa: ASSRRGARDEQF

v_call: TRBV5-1
j_call: TRBJ2-7
d_call: .
cdr3_aa: ASSLQGGIYYEQY

v_call: TRBV7-9
j_call: TRBJ1-1
d_call: .
cdr3_aa: ASSSGQSNTEAF

v_call: TRBV25-1
j_call: TRBJ1-1
d_call: .
cdr3_aa: ASSEEWLSGTEAF

v_call: TRBV3-1
j_call: TRBJ1-1
d_call: .
cdr3_aa: ASSPGRGTEAF

v_call: TRBV29-1
j_call: TRBJ2-5
d_call: TRBD2
cdr3_aa: SVVRGSGGIQETQY

v_call: TRBV18
j_call: TRBJ2-3
d_call: .
cdr3_aa: ASSRATSTDTQY

v_call: TRBV20-1
j_call: TRBJ2-7
d_call: .
cdr3_aa: SAGEGPYEQY

v_call: TRBV20-1
j_call: TRBJ2-5
d_call: TRBD2
cdr3_aa: SARVPSGVQETQY

v_call: TRBV6-5
j_call: TRBJ2-1
d_call: TRBD1
cdr3_aa: ASSYPDRGRNEQF

v_call: TRBV5-4
j_call: TRBJ2-1
d_call: TRBD1
cdr3_aa: ASSLEVTGIEQF

v_call: TRBV20-1
j_call: TRBJ2-5
d_call: .
cdr3_aa: SAPPASLETQY

v_call: TRBV29-1
j_call: TRBJ2-7
d_call: .
cdr3_aa: SVVFWGARYEQY

v_call: TRBV29-1
j_call: TRBJ2-3
d_call: TRBD1
cdr3_aa: STKGGLDTQY

v_call: TRBV30
j_call: TRBJ2-3
d_call: .
cdr3_aa: AWSVIIYTDTQY

v_call: TRBV6-4
j_call: TRBJ2-2
d_call: .
cdr3_aa: ASSESPENTGELF

v_call: TRBV28
j_call: TRBJ2-6
d_call: TRBD1
cdr3_aa: ASSLLGRGLTGANVLT